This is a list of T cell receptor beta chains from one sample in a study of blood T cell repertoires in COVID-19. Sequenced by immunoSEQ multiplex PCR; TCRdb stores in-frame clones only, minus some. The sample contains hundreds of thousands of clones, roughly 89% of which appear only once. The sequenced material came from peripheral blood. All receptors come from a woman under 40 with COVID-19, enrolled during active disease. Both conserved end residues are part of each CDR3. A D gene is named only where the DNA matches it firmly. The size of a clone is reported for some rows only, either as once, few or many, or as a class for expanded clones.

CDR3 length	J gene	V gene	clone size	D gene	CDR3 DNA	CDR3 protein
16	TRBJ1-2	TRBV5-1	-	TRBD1	TGCGCCAGCAGCCCTTATCCGGGACAGGACTCGCAGGGCTACACCTTC	CASSPYPGQDSQGYTF
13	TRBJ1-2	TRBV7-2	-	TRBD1	TGTGCCAGCAGCGCAAGGACAGGGCATGGCTACACCTTC	CASSARTGHGYTF
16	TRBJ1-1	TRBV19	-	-	TGTGCCAGTAGTATAATCTGGCCGCCGATGAACACTGAAGCTTTCTTT	CASSIIWPPMNTEAFF
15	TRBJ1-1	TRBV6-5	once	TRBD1	TGTGCCAGCAGTTTAGGGACAGGAATGAACACTGAAGCTTTCTTT	CASSLGTGMNTEAFF
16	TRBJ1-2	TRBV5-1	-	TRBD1	TGCGCCAGCAGCTTAACAGGGGGCGGTATCAGCTATGGCTACACCTTC	CASSLTGGGISYGYTF
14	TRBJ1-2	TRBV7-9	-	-	TGTGCCAGCAGCTTAGCGCAACAAACCTATGGCTACACCTTC	CASSLAQQTYGYTF
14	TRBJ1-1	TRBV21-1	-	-	TGTGCCAGCAGCAGTCATCAGGGGGTAACTGAAGCTTTCTTT	CASSSHQGVTEAFF
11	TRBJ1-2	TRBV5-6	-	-	TGTGCCAGCAGGTCGACAGGCGGCTACACCTTC	CASRSTGGYTF
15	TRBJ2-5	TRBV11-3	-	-	TGTGCCAGCAGCTTAGCGGCGGGGGCACGAGAGACCCAGTACTTC	CASSLAAGARETQYF
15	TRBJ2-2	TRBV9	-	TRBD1	TGTGCCAGCAGCCCCCGGACAGGGCCAACCGGGGAGCTGTTTTTT	CASSPRTGPTGELFF
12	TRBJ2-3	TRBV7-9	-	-	TGTGCCAGCAGCTTAGAACGGGAAGGGCAGTATTTT	CASSLEREGQYF